Listed here are 9 T cell receptor beta chains from one sample, sequenced in a study of technical replicates of blood from several donors. TCRdb's table, derived via immunoSEQ multiplex PCR, lists solely in-frame clones and lacks some. The table includes fewer than 20,000 clones, approximately 84% detected once. Sequences were obtained from PBMCs. The origin of the receptors is a human donor in good health.

The CDR3 region has the DNA TGTGCCAGCAGCTTACTTAGCGGACCCTACGAGCAGTACTTC. This sequence encodes CASSLLSGPYEQYF. This chain links TRBV7-9 with TRBJ2-7, with a weak D call TRBD2 (6 bases). Deletions cut 2 bases from V and 2 bases from J, with 10 bases between. Germline V CDR1 and CDR2: SEHNR, FQNEAQ (reference sequence). This CDR3 contains 14 residues.

The chain combines TRBV7-9 with TRBJ1-2, with unresolved D. This CDR3 has 15 residues. Trimming cost V 4 bases and J 5 bases, with 17 bases left between them. The germline CDR1 and CDR2 sequences are SEHNR and FQNEAQ (reference sequence). The CDR3 spells CASSSGGAYRYGYTF. The CDR3, as DNA: TGTGCCAGCAGCTCCGGTGGTGCCTACAGATATGGCTACACCTTC.

The V call is TRBV5-1, the J call TRBJ1-5; possibly TRBD1 for D (6 bases). Looked up from germline, CDR1 is SGHRS and CDR2 is YFSETQ. CDR3 size: 14 residues. V lost 1 base and J lost 1, with 6 bases in between. The CDR3 bases are TGCGCCAGCAGCTTGACAGGGAGCAATCAGCCCCAGCATTTT. Residues: CASSLTGSNQPQHF.

J is TRBJ2-4 and V is TRBV13, with TRBD2 matching 15 bases. Germline V gives CDR1 PRHDT, CDR2 FYEKMQ (reference sequence). This CDR3 is 21 amino acids long. V lost 1 base and J lost 0; bases outside the gene matches: 10. DNA for the CDR3: TGTGCCAGCAGCTTAGTGTGGACTAGCGGGAGGGCGGGCGTAGCCAAAAACATTCAGTACTTC. Its protein is CASSLVWTSGRAGVAKNIQYF. The variable domain in full, with the rest retrieved from reference TRBV13 and TRBJ2-4, is AAGVIQSPRHLIKEKRETATLKCYPIPRHDTVYWYQQGPGQDPQFLISFYEKMQSDKGSIPDRFSAQQFSDYHSELNMSSLELGDSALYFCASSLVWTSGRAGVAKNIQYFGAGTRLSVL.

J is TRBJ2-5 and V is TRBV5-1, with D possibly TRBD1 on 6 matching bases. The length of the CDR3 is 15 residues. Germline V gene data show CDR1 as SGHRS and CDR2 as YFSETQ. Between the trimmed V and J ends, which lost 0 bases and 2 bases, there was a span of 11 bases. DNA for the CDR3: TGCGCCAGCAGCTTGGCAGGGGCGATGCAAGAGACCCAGTACTTC. This translates into CASSLAGAMQETQYF.

This sequence joins TRBV5-1 and TRBJ1-1; 7 nucleotides align to TRBD1. Germline V gene lookup returns CDR1 SGHRS and CDR2 YFSETQ. J was trimmed by 5 bases and V by 5 bases; bases with no gene match: 9. The length of the CDR3 is 14 residues. The CDR3 region is CASRLQGDETEAFF. The CDR3 bases are TGCGCCAGCAGACTTCAGGGGGATGAGACTGAAGCTTTCTTT. Full variable domain (outside the CDR3, taken from reference TRBV5-1 and TRBJ1-1): KAGVTQTPRYLIKTRGQQVTLSCSPISGHRSVSWYQQTPGQGLQFLFEYFSETQRNKGNFPGRFSGRQFSNSRSEMNVSTLELGDSALYLCASRLQGDETEAFFGQGTRLTVV.

V gene TRBV7-8 combines with J gene TRBJ2-2; 8 nucleotides line up with TRBD2. The CDR3 extends over 17 amino acids. Looked up from germline, CDR1 is SGHVS and CDR2 is FQNEAQ. With V trimmed by 1 base and J by 5 bases, 9 bases remained unmatched. The CDR3 nucleotides are TGTGCCAGCAGCTTAGGGGGGTCTAGCGGGCGAACCGGGGAGCTGTTTTTT. Translation gives CASSLGGSSGRTGELFF.

The chain combines TRBV27 with TRBJ1-5, with 7 nucleotides matching TRBD1. The CDR3 length is 14 residues. V shed 4 bases and J 7 bases; nucleotides not matched to a gene: 7. Germline CDR1 reads MNHEY; CDR2 reads SMNVEV (reference sequence). The CDR3 region is CASSSAQGIQPQHF. CDR3 bases: TGTGCCAGCAGTTCCGCACAGGGGATCCAGCCCCAGCATTTT.

The chain links TRBV9 to TRBJ1-2; TRBD1 aligns across 7 bases. CDR3 length: 15 residues. V shed 1 base, J shed 2 bases, and the junction held 5 bases outside the gene matches. From germline, CDR1 is SGDLS and CDR2 YYNGEE. CDR3 coding DNA: TGTGCCAGCAGCGTATTTGACAGGGACAACTATGGCTACACCTTC. It is translated as CASSVFDRDNYGYTF.